This TCR beta chain was sequenced during a study of blood T cells in healthy people across ages. A J-beta primer mix and a sample-barcoded 5' primer were used in a second PCR of roughly 6 to 11 cycles. MiXCR was run by TCRdb on the 5' RACE reads, yielding one entry per CDR3 protein. The sample has 710,000 or so distinct CDR3 sequences, 32% seen once; the top ten hold 15%. This clonotype is a singleton in its sample. This CDR3 is built from 14 residues. Trimming pared 8 bases from V and 13 bases from J, leaving 26 bases between. CDR1 MNHEY and CDR2 SVGEGT come from the germline V gene. The receptor's source is a woman older than 75 in good health. V gene TRBV6-2 or TRBV6-3 combines with J gene TRBJ2-5; D uncertain. Sequencing used blood. For the CDR3, the DNA is TGTGCCAGCGATATACTGGGTCTAACCTACGAGCGGTACTTC. Amino acids: CASDILGLTYERYF.